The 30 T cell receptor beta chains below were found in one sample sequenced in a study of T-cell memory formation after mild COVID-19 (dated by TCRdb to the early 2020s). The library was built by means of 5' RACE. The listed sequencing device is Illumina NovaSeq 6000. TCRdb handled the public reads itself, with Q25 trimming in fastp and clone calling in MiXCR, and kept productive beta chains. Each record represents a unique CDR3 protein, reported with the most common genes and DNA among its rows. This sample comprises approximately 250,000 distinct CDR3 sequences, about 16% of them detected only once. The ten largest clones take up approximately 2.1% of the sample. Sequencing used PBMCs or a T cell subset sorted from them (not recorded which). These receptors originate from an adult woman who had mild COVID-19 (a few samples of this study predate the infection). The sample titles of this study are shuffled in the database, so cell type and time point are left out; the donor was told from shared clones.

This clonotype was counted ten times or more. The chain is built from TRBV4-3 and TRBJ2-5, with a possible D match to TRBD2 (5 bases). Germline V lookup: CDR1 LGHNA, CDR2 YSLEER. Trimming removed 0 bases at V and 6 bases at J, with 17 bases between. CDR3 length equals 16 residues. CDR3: CASSQERLIMGKTQYF. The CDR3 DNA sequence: TGCGCCAGCAGCCAAGAGAGACTAATAATGGGAAAGACCCAGTACTTC.

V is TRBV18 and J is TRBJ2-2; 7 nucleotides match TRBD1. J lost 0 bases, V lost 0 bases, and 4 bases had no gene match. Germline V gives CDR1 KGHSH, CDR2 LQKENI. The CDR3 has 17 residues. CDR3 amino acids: CASSPPFGTANTGELFF. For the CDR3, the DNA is TGTGCCAGCTCACCACCTTTTGGGACAGCGAACACCGGGGAGCTGTTTTTT.

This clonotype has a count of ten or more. The CDR3 is CASSADSYTEAFF. The CDR3 DNA reads TGTGCCAGCAGCGCAGACAGCTACACTGAAGCTTTCTTT. The rearrangement joins TRBV7-9 to TRBJ1-1, with D possibly being TRBD1 (5 bases). This CDR3 comprises 13 residues. Trimming took 5 bases from V and 3 from J, leaving 10 bases between them. Germline V gene data show CDR1 as SEHNR and CDR2 as FQNEAQ (reference sequence).

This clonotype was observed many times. The CDR3 sequence: CASSLDTGAFRNEQYF. The CDR3 DNA is TGCGCCAGCAGCTTGGATACAGGGGCTTTTAGGAACGAGCAGTACTTC. The rearrangement uses TRBV5-1 and TRBJ2-7; 7 bases are a match to TRBD1. The V segment lost 0 bases and the J segment 5 bases; nucleotides outside the gene matches: 11. Germline CDR1 reads SGHRS; CDR2 reads YFSETQ. The CDR3 is made up of 16 amino acids.

The CDR3, as DNA: TGTGCCAGCAGCGTACTAGCGGAGCACAATGAGCAGTTCTTC. It specifies CASSVLAEHNEQFF. The chain has TRBV9 and TRBJ2-1, with 7 bases lining up with TRBD2. Germline V lookup: CDR1 SGDLS, CDR2 YYNGEE. The CDR3 sequence is 14 residues long. The V and J ends lost 1 base and 5 bases, in that order; junction bases with no gene match: 3. Complete variable domain (other parts from reference TRBV9 and TRBJ2-1): DSGVTQTPKHLITATGQRVTLRCSPRSGDLSVYWYQQSLDQGLQFLIQYYNGEERAKGNILERFSAQQFPDLHSELNLSSLELGDSALYFCASSVLAEHNEQFFGPGTRLTVL.

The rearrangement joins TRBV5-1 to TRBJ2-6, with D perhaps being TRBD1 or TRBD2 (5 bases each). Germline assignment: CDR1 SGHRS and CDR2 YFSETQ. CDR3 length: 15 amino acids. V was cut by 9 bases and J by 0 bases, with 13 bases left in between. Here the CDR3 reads CATKPGTSGANVLTF. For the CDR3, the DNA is TGCGCCACCAAACCCGGGACCTCTGGGGCCAACGTCCTGACTTTC.

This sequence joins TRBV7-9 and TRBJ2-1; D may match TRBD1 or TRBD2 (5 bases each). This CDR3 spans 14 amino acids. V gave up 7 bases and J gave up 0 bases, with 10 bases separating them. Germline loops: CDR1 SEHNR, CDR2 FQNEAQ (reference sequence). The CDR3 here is CASIRGGSYNEQFF. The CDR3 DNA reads TGTGCCAGCATCCGGGGCGGCTCCTACAATGAGCAGTTCTTC.

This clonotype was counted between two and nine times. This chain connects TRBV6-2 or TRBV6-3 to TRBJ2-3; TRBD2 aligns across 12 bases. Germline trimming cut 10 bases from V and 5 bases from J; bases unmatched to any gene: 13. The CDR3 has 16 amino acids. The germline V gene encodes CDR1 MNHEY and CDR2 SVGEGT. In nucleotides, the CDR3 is TGTGCCACCAAAAGAAATAGACTAGCGGGAGTAGATACGCAGTATTTT. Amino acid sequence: CATKRNRLAGVDTQYF.

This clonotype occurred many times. The CDR3 protein is CASSVDGGYSYNEQFF. As DNA, the CDR3 is TGTGCCAGCAGCGTAGATGGCGGATACTCCTACAATGAGCAGTTCTTC. This chain links TRBV9 with TRBJ2-1; D remains unclear. CDR1 is SGDLS and CDR2 is YYNGEE in the germline V gene. CDR3 size: 16 residues. Trimming took off 0 bases at V and 0 bases at J, with 10 bases between the two ends.

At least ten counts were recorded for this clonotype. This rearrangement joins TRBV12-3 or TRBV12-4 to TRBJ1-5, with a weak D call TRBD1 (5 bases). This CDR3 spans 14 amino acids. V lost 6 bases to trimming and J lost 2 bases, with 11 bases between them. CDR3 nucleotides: TGTGCCAGCAGCCCGGGGGTTCGCAATCAGCCCCAGCATTTT. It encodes CASSPGVRNQPQHF.

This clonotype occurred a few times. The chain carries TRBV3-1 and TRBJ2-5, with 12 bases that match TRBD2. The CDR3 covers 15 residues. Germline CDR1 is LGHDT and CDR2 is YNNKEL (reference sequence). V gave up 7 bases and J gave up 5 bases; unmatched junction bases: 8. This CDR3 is CASTELAGGLETQYF. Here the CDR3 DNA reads TGTGCCAGCACGGAACTAGCGGGGGGTCTGGAGACCCAGTACTTC.

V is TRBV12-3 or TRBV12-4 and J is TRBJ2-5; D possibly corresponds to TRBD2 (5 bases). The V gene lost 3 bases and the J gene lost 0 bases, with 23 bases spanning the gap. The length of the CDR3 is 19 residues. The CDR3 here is CASSFGLGSRALYQETQYF. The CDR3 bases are TGTGCCAGCAGTTTCGGCTTGGGATCGCGGGCCTTGTACCAAGAGACCCAGTACTTC.

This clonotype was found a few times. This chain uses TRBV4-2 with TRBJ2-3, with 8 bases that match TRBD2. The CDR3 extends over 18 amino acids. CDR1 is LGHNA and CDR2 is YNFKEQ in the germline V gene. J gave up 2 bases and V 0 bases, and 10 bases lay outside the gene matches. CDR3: CASSQDPGAGGYTDTQYF. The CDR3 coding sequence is TGTGCCAGCAGCCAAGATCCGGGGGCGGGGGGCTACACAGATACGCAGTATTTT.

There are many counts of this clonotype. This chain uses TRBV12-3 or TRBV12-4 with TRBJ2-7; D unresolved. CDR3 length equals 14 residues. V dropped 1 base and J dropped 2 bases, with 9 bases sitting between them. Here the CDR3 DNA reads TGTGCCAGCAGTTTAGGGCAGTCAGCCTACGAGCAGTACTTC. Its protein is CASSLGQSAYEQYF.

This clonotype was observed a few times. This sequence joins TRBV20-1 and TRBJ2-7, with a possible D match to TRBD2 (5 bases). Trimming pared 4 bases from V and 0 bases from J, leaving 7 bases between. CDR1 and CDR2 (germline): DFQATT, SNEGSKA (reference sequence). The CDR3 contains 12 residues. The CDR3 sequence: CSAIGNSYEQYF. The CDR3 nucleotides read TGCAGTGCTATCGGGAACTCCTACGAGCAGTACTTC.

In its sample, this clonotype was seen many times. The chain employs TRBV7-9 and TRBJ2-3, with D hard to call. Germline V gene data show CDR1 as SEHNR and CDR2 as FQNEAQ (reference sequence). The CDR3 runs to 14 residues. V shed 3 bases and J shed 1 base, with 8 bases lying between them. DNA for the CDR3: TGTGCCAGCAGCTTTGGCGGAGGCACAGATACGCAGTATTTT. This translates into CASSFGGGTDTQYF.

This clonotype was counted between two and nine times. The CDR3: CASSLLGGQSPLHF. CDR3 in DNA: TGCGCCAGCAGCTTGTTAGGGGGACAATCACCCCTCCACTTT. The chain recombines TRBV5-1 with TRBJ1-6, with D perhaps matching TRBD1 (6 bases). Trimming took 1 base from V and 10 from J, leaving 12 bases between them. Germline V gene sequence: CDR1 SGHRS, CDR2 YFSETQ. The CDR3 sequence is 14 residues long.

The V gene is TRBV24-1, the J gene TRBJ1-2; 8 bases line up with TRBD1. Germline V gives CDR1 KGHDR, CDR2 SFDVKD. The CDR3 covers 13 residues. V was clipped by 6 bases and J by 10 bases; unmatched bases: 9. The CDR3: CATSKPGTGAYTF. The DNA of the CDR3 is TGTGCCACCAGTAAGCCCGGGACAGGTGCCTACACCTTC.

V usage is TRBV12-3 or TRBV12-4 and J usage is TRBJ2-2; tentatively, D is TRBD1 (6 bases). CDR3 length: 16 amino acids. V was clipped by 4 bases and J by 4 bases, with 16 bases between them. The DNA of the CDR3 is TGTGCCAGCAGTTCCCTCAGGGGAAAGGGCACCGGGGAGCTGTTTTTT. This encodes CASSSLRGKGTGELFF.

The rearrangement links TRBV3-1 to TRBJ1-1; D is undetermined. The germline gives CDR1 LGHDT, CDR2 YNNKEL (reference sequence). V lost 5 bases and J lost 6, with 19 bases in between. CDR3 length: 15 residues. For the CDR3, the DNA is TGTGCCAGCAGCGTCCCGGGCCCCCGAGGAGCTGAAGCTTTCTTT. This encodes CASSVPGPRGAEAFF. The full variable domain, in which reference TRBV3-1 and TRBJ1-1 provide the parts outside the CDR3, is DTAVSQTPKYLVTQMGNDKSIKCEQNLGHDTMYWYKQDSKKFLKIMFSYNNKELIINETVPNRFSPKSPDKAHLNLHINSLELGDSAVYFCASSVPGPRGAEAFFGQGTRLTVV.

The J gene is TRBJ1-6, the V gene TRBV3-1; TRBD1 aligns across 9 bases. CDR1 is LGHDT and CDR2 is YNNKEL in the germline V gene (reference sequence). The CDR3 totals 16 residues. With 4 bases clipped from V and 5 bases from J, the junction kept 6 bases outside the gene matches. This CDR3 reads CASSPTTGGNNSPLHF. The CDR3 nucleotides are TGTGCCAGCAGCCCTACGACAGGGGGGAATAATTCACCCCTCCACTTT. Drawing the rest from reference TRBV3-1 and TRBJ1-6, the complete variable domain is DTAVSQTPKYLVTQMGNDKSIKCEQNLGHDTMYWYKQDSKKFLKIMFSYNNKELIINETVPNRFSPKSPDKAHLNLHINSLELGDSAVYFCASSPTTGGNNSPLHFGNGTRLTVT.

The CDR3 reads CASSESGFGAFF. The CDR3 nucleotides read TGTGCCAGCAGTGAATCGGGGTTTGGAGCTTTCTTT. This chain joins TRBV2 and TRBJ1-1, with unresolved D. In germline, CDR1 is SNHLY, CDR2 FYNNEI. Between the trimmed V and J ends, which lost 2 bases and 10 bases, there was a span of 11 bases. The CDR3 loop spans 12 amino acids.

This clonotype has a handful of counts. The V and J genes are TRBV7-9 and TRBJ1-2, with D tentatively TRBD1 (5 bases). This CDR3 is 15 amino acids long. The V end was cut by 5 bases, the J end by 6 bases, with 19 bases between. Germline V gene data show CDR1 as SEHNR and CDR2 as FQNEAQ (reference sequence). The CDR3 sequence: CASSHGTSRGDGYTF. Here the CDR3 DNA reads TGTGCCAGCAGCCACGGGACCTCCCGCGGGGATGGCTACACCTTC. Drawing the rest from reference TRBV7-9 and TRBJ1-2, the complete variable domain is DTGVSQNPRHKITKRGQNVTFRCDPISEHNRLYWYRQTLGQGPEFLTYFQNEAQLEKSRLLSDRFSAERPKGSFSTLEIQRTEQGDSAMYLCASSHGTSRGDGYTFGSGTRLTVV.

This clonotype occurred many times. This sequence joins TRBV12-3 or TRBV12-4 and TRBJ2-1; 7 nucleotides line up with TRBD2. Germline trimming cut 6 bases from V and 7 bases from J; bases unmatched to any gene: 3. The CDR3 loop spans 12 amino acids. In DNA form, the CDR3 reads TGTGCCAGCAGCCGTAGCGGGAATGAGCAGTTCTTC. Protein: CASSRSGNEQFF.

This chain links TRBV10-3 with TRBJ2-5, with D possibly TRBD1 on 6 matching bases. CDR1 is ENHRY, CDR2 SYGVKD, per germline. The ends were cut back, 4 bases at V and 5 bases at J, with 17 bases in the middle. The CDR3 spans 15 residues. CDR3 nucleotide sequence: TGTGCCATCAGTGGTCCAGGGGCCCCAGGGGAGACCCAGTACTTC. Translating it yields CAISGPGAPGETQYF.

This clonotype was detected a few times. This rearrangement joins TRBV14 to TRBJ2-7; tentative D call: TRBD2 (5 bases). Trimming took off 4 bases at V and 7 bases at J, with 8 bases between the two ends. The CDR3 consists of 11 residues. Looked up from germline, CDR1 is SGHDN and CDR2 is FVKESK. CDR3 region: CASSRGFEQYF. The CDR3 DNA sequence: TGTGCCAGCAGCCGCGGGTTTGAGCAGTACTTC.

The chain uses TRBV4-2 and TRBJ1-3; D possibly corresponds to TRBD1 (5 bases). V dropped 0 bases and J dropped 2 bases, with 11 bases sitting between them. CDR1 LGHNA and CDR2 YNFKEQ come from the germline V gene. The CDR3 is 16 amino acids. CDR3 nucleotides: TGTGCCAGCAGCCAAGAAATCACGGGGCCTGGAAACACCATATATTTT. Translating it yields CASSQEITGPGNTIYF.

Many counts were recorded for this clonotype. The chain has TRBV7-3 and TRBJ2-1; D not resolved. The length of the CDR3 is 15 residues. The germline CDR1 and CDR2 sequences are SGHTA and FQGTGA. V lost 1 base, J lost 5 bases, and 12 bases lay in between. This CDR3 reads CASSLRGQVNNEQFF. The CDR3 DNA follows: TGTGCCAGCAGCTTAAGGGGTCAGGTGAACAATGAGCAGTTCTTC.

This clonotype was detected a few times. Written as DNA, the CDR3 is TGTGCCAGCAGTTTAGACGTTTTTACAGGGTTCTACACCTTC. This codes for CASSLDVFTGFYTF. The rearrangement links TRBV12-3 or TRBV12-4 to TRBJ1-2, with D possibly being TRBD1 (6 bases). Deletions cut 1 base from V and 10 bases from J, with 16 bases between. CDR3 length: 14 amino acids.

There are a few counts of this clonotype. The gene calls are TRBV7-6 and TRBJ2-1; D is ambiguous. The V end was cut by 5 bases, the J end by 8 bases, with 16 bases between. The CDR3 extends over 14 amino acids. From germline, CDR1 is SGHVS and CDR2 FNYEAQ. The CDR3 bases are TGTGCCAGCAGCCGATTTTCTAGTGGCGATGAGCAGTTCTTC. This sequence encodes CASSRFSSGDEQFF.